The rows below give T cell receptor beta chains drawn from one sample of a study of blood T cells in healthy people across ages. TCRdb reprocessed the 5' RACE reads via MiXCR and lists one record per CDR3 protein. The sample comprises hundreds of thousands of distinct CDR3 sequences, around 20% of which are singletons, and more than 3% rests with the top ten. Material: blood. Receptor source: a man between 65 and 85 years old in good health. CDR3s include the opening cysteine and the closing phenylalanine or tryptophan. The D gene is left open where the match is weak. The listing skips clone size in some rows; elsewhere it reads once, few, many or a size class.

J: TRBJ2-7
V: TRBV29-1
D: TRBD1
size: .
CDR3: CSVDVGQGREQYF
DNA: TGCAGCGTTGACGTGGGACAGGGCAGGGAGCAGTACTTC

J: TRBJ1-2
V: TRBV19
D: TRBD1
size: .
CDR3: CATSDRAHLYGYTF
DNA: TGTGCCACCTCGGACAGGGCTCATCTCTATGGCTACACCTTC

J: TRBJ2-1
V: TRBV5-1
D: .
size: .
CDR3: CASSQGLNYNEQFF
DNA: TGCGCCAGCAGCCAGGGACTGAACTACAATGAGCAGTTCTTC

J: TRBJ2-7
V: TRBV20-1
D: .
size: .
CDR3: CSAKGVSDYEQYF
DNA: TGCAGTGCCAAAGGGGTATCCGATTACGAGCAGTACTTC

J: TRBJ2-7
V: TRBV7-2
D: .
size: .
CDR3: CASSSRVAYEQYF
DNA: TGTGCCAGCAGCTCAAGGGTAGCCTACGAGCAGTACTTC

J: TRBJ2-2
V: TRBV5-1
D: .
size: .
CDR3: CASSLVPTTGELFF
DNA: TGCGCCAGCAGCTTGGTTCCAACCACCGGGGAGCTGTTTTTT

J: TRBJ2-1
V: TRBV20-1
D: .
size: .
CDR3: CSARASLGSLRSYNEQFF
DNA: TGCAGTGCTAGAGCCTCTCTCGGTAGCCTACGCTCCTACAATGAGCAGTTCTTC

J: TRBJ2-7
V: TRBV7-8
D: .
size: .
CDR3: CASSPAYGQYF
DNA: TGTGCCAGCAGCCCTGCCTACGGGCAGTACTTC

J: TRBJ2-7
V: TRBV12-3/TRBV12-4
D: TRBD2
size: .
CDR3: CASSLSQLAGGGEQYF
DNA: TGTGCCAGCAGTTTAAGTCAACTAGCGGGAGGAGGCGAGCAGTACTTC

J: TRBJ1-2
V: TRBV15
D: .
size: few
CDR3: CATSRAGKNYGYTF
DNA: TGTGCCACCAGCAGAGCGGGCAAGAACTATGGCTACACCTTC

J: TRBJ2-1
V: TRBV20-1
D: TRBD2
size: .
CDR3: CSAETSGRENYNEQFF
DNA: TGCAGTGCTGAAACTAGCGGGAGAGAAAATTACAATGAGCAGTTCTTC

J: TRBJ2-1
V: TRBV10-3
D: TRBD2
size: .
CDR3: CAISSGSNYNEQFF
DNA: TGTGCCATCAGTAGCGGGAGCAACTACAATGAGCAGTTCTTC

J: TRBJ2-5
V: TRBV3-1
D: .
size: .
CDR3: CASSRRTVRETQYF
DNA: TGTGCCAGCAGCCGGCGGACAGTACGGGAGACCCAGTACTTC

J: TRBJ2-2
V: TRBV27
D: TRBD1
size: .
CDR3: CASNQRQGIPGELFF
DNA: TGTGCCAGCAACCAACGACAGGGGATTCCCGGGGAGCTGTTTTTT

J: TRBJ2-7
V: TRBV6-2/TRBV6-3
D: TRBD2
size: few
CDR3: CASTPAGDYEQYF
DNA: TGTGCCAGCACCCCCGCGGGAGATTACGAGCAGTACTTC

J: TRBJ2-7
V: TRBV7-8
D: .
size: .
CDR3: CASSLASFQGHYEQYF
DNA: TGTGCCAGCAGCTTAGCGTCTTTCCAGGGGCACTACGAGCAGTACTTC

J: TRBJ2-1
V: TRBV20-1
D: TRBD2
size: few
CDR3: CSARLAGAREQFF
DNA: TGCAGTGCTCGACTAGCGGGAGCTCGCGAGCAGTTCTTC

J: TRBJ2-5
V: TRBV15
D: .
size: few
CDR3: CATSRESETQYF
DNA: TGTGCCACCAGCAGAGAGTCGGAGACCCAGTACTTC

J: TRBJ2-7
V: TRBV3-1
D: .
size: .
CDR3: CASSQGGALMKQYF
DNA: TGTGCCAGCAGCCAAGGGGGGGCCCTAATGAAGCAGTACTTC

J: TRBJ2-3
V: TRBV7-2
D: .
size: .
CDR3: CASSLGFGSTDTQYF
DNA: TGTGCCAGCAGCTTAGGTTTCGGGAGCACAGATACGCAGTATTTT

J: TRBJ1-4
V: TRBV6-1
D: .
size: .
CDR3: CASSVRQRSTNEKLFF
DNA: TGTGCCAGCAGCGTGCGACAGCGTTCAACTAATGAAAAACTGTTTTTT

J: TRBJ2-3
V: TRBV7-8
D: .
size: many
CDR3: CASSQEGLGDTQYF
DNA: TGTGCCAGCAGCCAGGAGGGCCTGGGTGATACGCAGTATTTT

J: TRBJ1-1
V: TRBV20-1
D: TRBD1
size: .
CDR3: CSAGAGTGRNTEAFF
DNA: TGCAGTGCTGGAGCCGGGACAGGGAGAAACACTGAAGCTTTCTTT

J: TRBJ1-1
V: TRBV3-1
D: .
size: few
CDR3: CASSQGGGFTEAFF
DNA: TGTGCCAGCAGCCAAGGAGGTGGTTTCACTGAAGCTTTCTTT

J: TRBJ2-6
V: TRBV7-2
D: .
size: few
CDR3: CASSLNVPGANVLTF
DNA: TGTGCCAGCAGCTTAAACGTGCCTGGGGCCAACGTCCTGACTTTC

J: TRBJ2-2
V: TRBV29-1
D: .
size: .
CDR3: CSVEERGFPEGELFF
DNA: TGCAGCGTTGAAGAGAGGGGTTTCCCCGAAGGGGAGCTGTTTTTT

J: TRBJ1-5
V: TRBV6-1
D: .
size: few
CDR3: CASLELGNQPQHF
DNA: TGTGCCAGCCTTGAATTGGGCAATCAGCCCCAGCATTTT

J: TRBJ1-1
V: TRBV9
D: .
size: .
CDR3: CASSVWTNTEAFF
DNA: TGTGCCAGCAGCGTGTGGACGAACACTGAAGCTTTCTTT

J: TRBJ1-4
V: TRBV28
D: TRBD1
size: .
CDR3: CASRPTGGSEKLFF
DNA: TGTGCCAGCAGGCCCACAGGGGGCTCTGAAAAACTGTTTTTT

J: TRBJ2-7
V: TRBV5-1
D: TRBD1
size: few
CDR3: CASRTTGDIKDYEQYF
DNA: TGCGCCAGCAGAACGACAGGGGACATAAAGGATTACGAGCAGTACTTC

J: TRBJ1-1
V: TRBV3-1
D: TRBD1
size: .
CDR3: CASSARGGAAEAFF
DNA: TGTGCCAGCAGCGCCCGAGGGGGCGCCGCTGAAGCTTTCTTT

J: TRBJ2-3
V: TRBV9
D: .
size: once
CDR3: CASNPDRGSTDTQYF
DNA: TGTGCCAGCAACCCTGATCGAGGCAGCACAGATACGCAGTATTTT

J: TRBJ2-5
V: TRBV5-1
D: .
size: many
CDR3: CASSLGAGETQYF
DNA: TGTGCCAGCAGTTTAGGAGCCGGAGAGACCCAGTACTTC

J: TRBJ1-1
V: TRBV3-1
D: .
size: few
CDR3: CASSLMGTEAFF
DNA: TGTGCCAGCAGCCTGATGGGCACTGAAGCTTTCTTT

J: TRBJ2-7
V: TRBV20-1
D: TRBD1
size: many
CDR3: CSARPGTGVNEQYF
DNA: TGCAGTGCTAGGCCCGGGACAGGGGTGAACGAGCAGTACTTC

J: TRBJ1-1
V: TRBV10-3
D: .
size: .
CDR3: CAIMERVNTEAFF
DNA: TGTGCCATCATGGAAAGGGTGAACACTGAAGCTTTCTTT

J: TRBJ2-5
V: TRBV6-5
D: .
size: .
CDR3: CASNPTGLRTQYF
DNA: TGTGCCAGCAATCCGACAGGCCTCAGGACCCAGTACTTC

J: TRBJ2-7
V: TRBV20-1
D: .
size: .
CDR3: CSGKRILQSYEQYF
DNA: TGCAGTGGGAAGCGGATACTCCAATCCTACGAGCAGTACTTC